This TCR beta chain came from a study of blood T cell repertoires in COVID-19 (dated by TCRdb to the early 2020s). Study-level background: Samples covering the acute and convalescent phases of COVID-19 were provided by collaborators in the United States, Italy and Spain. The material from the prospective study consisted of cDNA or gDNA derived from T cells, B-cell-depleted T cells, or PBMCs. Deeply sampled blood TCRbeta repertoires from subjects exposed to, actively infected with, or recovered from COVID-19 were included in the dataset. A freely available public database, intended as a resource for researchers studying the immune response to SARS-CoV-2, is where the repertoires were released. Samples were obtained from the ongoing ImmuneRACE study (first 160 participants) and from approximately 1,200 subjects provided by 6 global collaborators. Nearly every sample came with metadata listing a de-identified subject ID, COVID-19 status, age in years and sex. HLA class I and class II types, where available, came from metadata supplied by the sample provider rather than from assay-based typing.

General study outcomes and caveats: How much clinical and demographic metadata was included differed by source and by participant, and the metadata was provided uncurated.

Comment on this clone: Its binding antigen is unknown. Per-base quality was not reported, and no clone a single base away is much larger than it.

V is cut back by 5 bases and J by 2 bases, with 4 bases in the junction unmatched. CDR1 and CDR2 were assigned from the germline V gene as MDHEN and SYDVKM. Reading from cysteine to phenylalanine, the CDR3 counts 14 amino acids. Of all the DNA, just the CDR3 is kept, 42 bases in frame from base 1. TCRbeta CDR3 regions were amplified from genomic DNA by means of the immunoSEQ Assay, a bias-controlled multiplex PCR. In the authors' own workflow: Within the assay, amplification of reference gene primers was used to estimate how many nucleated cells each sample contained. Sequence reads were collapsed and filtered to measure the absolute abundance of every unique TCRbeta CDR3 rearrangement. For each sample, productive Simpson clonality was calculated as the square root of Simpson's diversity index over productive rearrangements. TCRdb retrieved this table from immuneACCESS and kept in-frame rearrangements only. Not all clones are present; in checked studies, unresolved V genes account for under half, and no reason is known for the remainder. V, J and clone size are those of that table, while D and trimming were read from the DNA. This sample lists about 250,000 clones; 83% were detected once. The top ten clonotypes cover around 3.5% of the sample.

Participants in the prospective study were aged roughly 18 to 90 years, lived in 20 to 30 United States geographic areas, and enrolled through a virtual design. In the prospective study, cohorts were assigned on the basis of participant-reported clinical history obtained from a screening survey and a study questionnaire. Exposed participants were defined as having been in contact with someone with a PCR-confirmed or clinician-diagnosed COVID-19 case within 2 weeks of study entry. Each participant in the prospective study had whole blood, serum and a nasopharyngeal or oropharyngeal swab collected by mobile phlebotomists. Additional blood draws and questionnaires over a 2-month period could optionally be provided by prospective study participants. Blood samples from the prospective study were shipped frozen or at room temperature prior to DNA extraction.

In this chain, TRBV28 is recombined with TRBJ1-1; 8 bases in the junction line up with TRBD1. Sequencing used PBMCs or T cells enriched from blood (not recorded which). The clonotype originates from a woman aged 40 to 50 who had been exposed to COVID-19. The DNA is TGTGCCAGCAGTCCCAGGGGGCCCAACACTGAAGCTTTCTTT. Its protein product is CASSPRGPNTEAFF.